Following are 2 T cell receptor beta chains from one sample sequenced in a study of CD8+ T cells in alopecia areata. TCR sequencing used cDNA made by reverse transcription of extracted RNA. Profiled with immunoSEQ multiplex PCR; TCRdb holds only in-frame clones, not every one. Of around 100,000 clones listed, roughly two fifths are singletons. The specimen was CD4+ T cells sorted from blood. Source of these receptors: a human donor with alopecia areata.

CDR3 DNA: TGTGCCTGGGGAGAGGGCAGATCCTACGAGCAGTACTTC. Protein product: CAWGEGRSYEQYF. V usage is TRBV30 and J usage is TRBJ2-7, with D possibly being TRBD2 (5 bases). The CDR3 extends over 13 amino acids. The germline V and J ends were trimmed by 5 bases and 1 base, with 12 bases remaining between them. The germline V gene has CDR1 GTSNPN and CDR2 SVGIG (reference sequence).

DNA of the CDR3: TGCAGCGTCAGACCAAAATTAAGCGAACAAACCGGGGAGCTGTTTTTT. Its translation is CSVRPKLSEQTGELFF. The chain recombines TRBV29-1 with TRBJ2-2; D is unresolved. Germline loops: CDR1 SQVTM, CDR2 ANQGSEA. V was cut by 6 bases and J by 5 bases, with 22 bases left in between. The CDR3 is 16 residues long.